The next 24 T cell receptor beta chains were all read from a single sample in a study of blood T cell repertoires in COVID-19. TCRdb keeps only in-frame clones here, not all; method: immunoSEQ multiplex PCR. The sample lists about 76,000 clones; about 82% were seen once. The sample was peripheral blood. Receptors originate from a man aged 45 to 65 with COVID-19, enrolled during active disease.

The chain combines TRBV15 with TRBJ2-5; D perhaps matches TRBD2 (5 bases). The V end was cut by 1 base, the J end by 3 bases, with 12 bases between. CDR1 LNHNV and CDR2 YYDKDF come from the germline V gene (reference sequence). The CDR3 length is 15 residues. The CDR3 sequence is CATSRGGKFKETQYF. CDR3 DNA sequence: TGTGCCACCAGCAGAGGAGGGAAGTTCAAAGAGACCCAGTACTTC.

The V call is TRBV5-1, the J call TRBJ2-7; 9 nucleotides align to TRBD2. The CDR3 consists of 17 residues. V lost 0 bases and J lost 2; bases outside the gene matches: 9. Per germline, CDR1 SGHRS and CDR2 YFSETQ. The CDR3 region has the DNA TGCGCCAGCAGCTTGGTAGGAGCGGGAGGCCCTCCCTACGAGCAGTACTTC. Translating it yields CASSLVGAGGPPYEQYF.

The CDR3: CASNSNRGQPQHF. DNA for the CDR3: TGTGCCAGCAACTCAAACCGGGGTCAGCCCCAGCATTTT. This chain links TRBV7-9 with TRBJ1-5; D gene ambiguous. This CDR3 region has 13 residues. In germline, CDR1 is SEHNR, CDR2 FQNEAQ (reference sequence). V was trimmed by 7 bases and J by 6 bases, leaving 13 bases between them.

The CDR3 DNA sequence: TGTGCCTGGAGTCGGTTAGCGGGTGAAAGCAATACGCAGTATTTT. It encodes CAWSRLAGESNTQYF. V usage is TRBV30 and J usage is TRBJ2-3; 7 nucleotides line up with TRBD2. The CDR3 extends over 15 amino acids. V shed 2 bases, J shed 7 bases, and the junction held 12 bases outside the gene matches. Germline CDR1 GTSNPN, CDR2 SVGIG (reference sequence).

The rearrangement joins TRBV5-5 to TRBJ1-2; TRBD1 matches at 9 bases. The germline gives CDR1 SGHKS, CDR2 YYEKEE (reference sequence). V gave up 0 bases and J gave up 2 bases; unmatched junction bases: 2. CDR3 length: 15 amino acids. The CDR3 DNA reads TGTGCCAGCAGCTTGGCCGGGACAGGGAACTATGGCTACACCTTC. As protein: CASSLAGTGNYGYTF.

The gene calls are TRBV6-4 and TRBJ1-5, with TRBD1 as a possible D gene (5 bases). Per germline, CDR1 MRHNA and CDR2 SNTAGT. The CDR3 has 14 residues. With 4 bases removed from V and 5 bases from J, the gap between germline ends came to 12 bases. The CDR3 DNA reads as TGTGCCAGCAGTGTTTCCCCGACAGATCAGCCCCAGCATTTT. As protein: CASSVSPTDQPQHF.

The V gene is TRBV10-2, the J gene TRBJ1-5, with 8 positions matching TRBD1. Germline V lookup: CDR1 WSHSY, CDR2 SAAADI. Unmatched junction bases numbered 14, after V lost 6 bases and J lost 4 bases. This CDR3 is built from 17 residues. This CDR3 is CASSDGGGRGLNQPQHF. The CDR3 DNA is TGCGCCAGCAGCGATGGAGGGGGCAGGGGGCTTAATCAGCCCCAGCATTTT.

The V and J genes are TRBV19 and TRBJ2-7, with a possible D match to TRBD1 (6 bases). Looked up from germline, CDR1 is LNHDA and CDR2 is SQIVND (reference sequence). Trimming removed 4 bases at V and 3 bases at J, with 19 bases between. The CDR3 is 16 amino acids. The DNA for the CDR3 is TGTGCCAGTAGTACCTTCGGACAGTCCCCCCTCTACGAGCAGTACTTC. Residues: CASSTFGQSPLYEQYF.

This clone was seen only once. The chain links TRBV7-9 to TRBJ2-2; the match to TRBD2 covers 8 bases. The V gene end was trimmed by 5 bases and the J gene end by 3 bases; junction bases not matched to a gene: 14. Germline-derived CDR1 and CDR2 are SEHNR and FQNEAQ (reference sequence). The CDR3 spans 18 residues. The CDR3 region is CASSPTRTSRHYTGELFF. The CDR3 DNA follows: TGTGCCAGCAGCCCTACCCGGACTAGCCGCCACTACACCGGGGAGCTGTTTTTT. The full variable domain, rest sourced from reference TRBV7-9 and TRBJ2-2, is DTGVSQNPRHKITKRGQNVTFRCDPISEHNRLYWYRQTLGQGPEFLTYFQNEAQLEKSRLLSDRFSAERPKGSFSTLEIQRTEQGDSAMYLCASSPTRTSRHYTGELFFGEGSRLTVL.

J is TRBJ1-3 and V is TRBV5-1; D remains unclear. The CDR3 loop spans 14 amino acids. CDR1 SGHRS and CDR2 YFSETQ come from the germline V gene. The V end was cut by 0 bases, the J end by 0 bases, with 4 bases between. The CDR3 spells CASSLGVSGNTIYF. In DNA form, the CDR3 reads TGCGCCAGCAGCTTGGGAGTCTCTGGAAACACCATATATTTT.

The chain uses TRBV11-2 and TRBJ2-3, with 8 bases fitting TRBD1. V shed 5 bases and J 5 bases; nucleotides not matched to a gene: 9. This CDR3 region has 15 residues. Germline CDR1 and CDR2: SGHAT and FQNNGV. The CDR3 DNA sequence: TGTGCCAGCAGCGTACTCGGACAGGGTGGAGATACGCAGTATTTT. Translating it yields CASSVLGQGGDTQYF.

J is TRBJ1-1 and V is TRBV5-4; 7 bases match TRBD1. CDR1 is SGHNT, CDR2 YYREEE, per germline (reference sequence). The length of the CDR3 is 15 residues. V lost 0 bases, J lost 4 bases, and 6 bases stayed unmatched. The DNA of the CDR3 is TGTGCCAGCAGCTTGGCCACAGGGGAAGGCACTGAAGCTTTCTTT. It is translated as CASSLATGEGTEAFF.

The V call is TRBV19, the J call TRBJ2-5; 9 bases fit TRBD1. Per the germline V gene, CDR1 is LNHDA and CDR2 is SQIVND (reference sequence). The CDR3 extends over 15 amino acids. The ends lost 9 bases at V and 4 bases at J; junction bases unmatched: 12. The CDR3 reads CASSTGGWSSETQYF. The DNA for the CDR3 is TGTGCCAGCAGCACAGGGGGCTGGAGTTCAGAGACCCAGTACTTC.

The chain couples TRBV30 to TRBJ2-7; D is unresolved. The CDR3 sequence is 13 residues long. V shed 2 bases and J shed 1 base, with 9 bases lying between them. CDR1 is GTSNPN, CDR2 SVGIG, per germline (reference sequence). CDR3 region: CAWSRQFSYEQYF. As DNA, the CDR3 is TGTGCCTGGAGTCGACAATTTTCCTACGAGCAGTACTTC.

J is TRBJ2-7 and V is TRBV25-1; the D gene is possibly TRBD1 (5 bases). V dropped 3 bases and J dropped 7 bases, with 19 bases sitting between them. Germline CDR1 reads MGHDK; CDR2 reads SYGVNS. CDR3 length: 15 residues. The DNA of the CDR3 is TGTGCCAGCAGTGAGGTGGGTAAGGGGATGGGAGAGCAGTACTTC. It encodes CASSEVGKGMGEQYF.

This clone has just one count. CDR3 bases: TGTGCCAGCAGCTTATTGAGGGGGGGATCAGATACGCAGTATTTT. It codes for CASSLLRGGSDTQYF. The chain joins TRBV7-9 to TRBJ2-3; weak D call: TRBD2 (7 bases). V was cut by 2 bases and J by 4 bases, with 13 bases left in between. The germline V gene has CDR1 SEHNR and CDR2 FQNEAQ (reference sequence). The CDR3 sequence is 15 residues long.

The V and J genes are TRBV5-1 and TRBJ2-3; possibly TRBD2 for D (5 bases). CDR3 size: 13 residues. V gave up 4 bases and J gave up 6 bases, with 12 bases separating them. CDR1 SGHRS and CDR2 YFSETQ come from the germline V gene. CDR3 coding DNA: TGCGCCAGCAGCCCTCCTAGAGGGGATACGCAGTATTTT. It yields the protein CASSPPRGDTQYF. The entire variable domain, with the rest obtained from reference TRBV5-1 and TRBJ2-3, is as follows: KAGVTQTPRYLIKTRGQQVTLSCSPISGHRSVSWYQQTPGQGLQFLFEYFSETQRNKGNFPGRFSGRQFSNSRSEMNVSTLELGDSALYLCASSPPRGDTQYFGPGTRLTVL.

The V and J genes are TRBV28 and TRBJ1-2, with 7 positions matching TRBD1. The V gene end was trimmed by 5 bases and the J gene end by 4 bases; junction bases not matched to a gene: 7. In germline, CDR1 is MDHEN, CDR2 SYDVKM. This CDR3 contains 14 residues. CDR3 loop: CASSLTGAGYGYTF. CDR3 sequence (DNA): TGTGCCAGCAGTCTCACAGGGGCTGGCTATGGCTACACCTTC.

The gene calls are TRBV28 and TRBJ2-4; 7 bases match TRBD2. The CDR3 runs 16 residues. V was pared by 8 bases and J by 2 bases, with 12 bases of the junction left unmatched. The germline CDR1 and CDR2 sequences are MDHEN and SYDVKM. CDR3 region: CASPPRGEDPKNIQYF. For the CDR3, the DNA is TGTGCCAGCCCTCCCCGGGGGGAAGACCCCAAAAACATTCAGTACTTC.

V usage is TRBV5-1 and J usage is TRBJ1-1; D is unresolved. In germline, CDR1 is SGHRS, CDR2 YFSETQ. Deletions cut 0 bases from V and 5 bases from J, with 17 bases between. This CDR3 has 16 amino acids. The CDR3 sequence is CASSLGPARGYTEAFF. The CDR3 region has the DNA TGCGCCAGCAGCTTGGGACCGGCCAGAGGGTATACTGAAGCTTTCTTT.

This clone was observed once. The rearrangement joins TRBV5-4 to TRBJ1-5; the match to TRBD1 covers 7 bases. Germline-derived CDR1 and CDR2 are SGHNT and YYREEE (reference sequence). J lost 6 bases, V lost 0 bases, and 3 bases had no gene match. The CDR3 totals 14 residues. CDR3 protein: CASSLGGGGQPQHF. DNA of the CDR3: TGTGCCAGCAGCTTGGGAGGGGGCGGTCAGCCCCAGCATTTT.

This chain joins TRBV5-1 and TRBJ2-5; D is perhaps TRBD2 (6 bases). Germline V lookup: CDR1 SGHRS, CDR2 YFSETQ. The CDR3 runs 15 residues. The V and J ends lost 5 bases and 5 bases respectively, with 19 bases between them. CDR3 in DNA: TGCGCCAGCAGTTCTCCGGGGGATGCTCGGGAGACCCAGTACTTC. It yields the protein CASSSPGDARETQYF.

The CDR3 is CASSLWATEAFF. The CDR3 DNA sequence: TGTGCCAGCAGCTTATGGGCCACTGAAGCTTTCTTT. This chain joins TRBV7-2 and TRBJ1-1; D is unclear. Germline loops: CDR1 SGHTA, CDR2 FQGNSA. This CDR3 contains 12 residues. Trimming removed 2 bases from V and 4 bases from J, with 5 bases in between.

The rearrangement uses TRBV19 and TRBJ1-5, with D possibly matching TRBD1 (6 bases). Germline CDR1 and CDR2: LNHDA and SQIVND (reference sequence). The CDR3 is made up of 15 amino acids. The ends were cut back, 9 bases at V and 2 bases at J, with 17 bases in the middle. The CDR3 here is CASSRTAKGNQPQHF. The CDR3, as DNA: TGTGCCAGCTCCCGGACAGCCAAGGGCAATCAGCCCCAGCATTTT.